The next 11 T cell receptor beta chains were all read from a single sample in a study of T cell responses to AZD1222 COVID-19 vaccine. Profiled with immunoSEQ multiplex PCR; TCRdb holds only in-frame clones, not every one. The repertoire includes roughly 180,000 clones, approximately 92% of them detected once, and around 0.97% sits in the top ten. This material consisted of peripheral blood, taken 28 days after the second dose of the MenACWY control vaccine. The receptors derive from an adult who received the MenACWY meningococcal vaccine as a control.

J is TRBJ2-5 and V is TRBV30, with D perhaps matching TRBD1 (7 bases). Trimming took 0 bases from V and 0 from J, leaving 23 bases between them. Germline-derived CDR1 and CDR2 are GTSNPN and SVGIG (reference sequence). There are 19 residues in the CDR3. As DNA, the CDR3 is TGTGCCTGGAGTGTACGTAGTTCTGGAGGGGGCAGATACCAAGAGACCCAGTACTTC. Amino acid sequence: CAWSVRSSGGGRYQETQYF. Drawing the rest from reference TRBV30 and TRBJ2-5, the complete variable domain is SQTIHQWPATLVQPVGSPLSLECTVEGTSNPNLYWYRQAAGRGLQLLFYSVGIGQISSEVPQNLSASRPQDRQFILSSKKLLLSDSGFYLCAWSVRSSGGGRYQETQYFGPGTRLLVL.

The chain is built from TRBV20-1 and TRBJ1-1; no firm D call. The V gene lost 6 bases and the J gene lost 11 bases, with 10 bases spanning the gap. The CDR3 runs 9 residues. Germline CDR1 reads DFQATT; CDR2 reads SNEGSKA (reference sequence). CDR3 coding DNA: TGCAGTGCCCGCCCCAGCGCTTTCTTT. This codes for CSARPSAFF.

V gene TRBV29-1 combines with J gene TRBJ2-3; D is uncertain. Germline CDR1 reads SQVTM; CDR2 reads ANQGSEA. The germline V and J ends were trimmed by 7 bases and 10 bases, with 15 bases remaining between them. The CDR3 has 11 residues. For the CDR3, the DNA is TGCAGCGCCCCTGGACCATCTGCGCAGTATTTT. Amino acid sequence: CSAPGPSAQYF.

V gene TRBV5-4 combines with J gene TRBJ2-3, with 7 bases lining up with TRBD1. Germline assignment: CDR1 SGHNT and CDR2 YYREEE (reference sequence). This CDR3 spans 14 amino acids. V lost 4 bases to trimming and J lost 0 bases; unmatched junction nucleotides: 2. The CDR3 DNA is TGTGCCAGCAGCGGGGACAGTAGCACAGATACGCAGTATTTT. Protein product: CASSGDSSTDTQYF. Full variable domain (rest looked up from reference TRBV5-4 and TRBJ2-3): ETGVTQSPTHLIKTRGQQVTLRCSSQSGHNTVSWYQQALGQGPQFIFQYYREEENGRGNFPPRFSGLQFPNYSSELNVNALELDDSALYLCASSGDSSTDTQYFGPGTRLTVL.

This chain links TRBV6-5 with TRBJ1-3; D might be TRBD1 (5 bases). The germline V gene encodes CDR1 MNHEY and CDR2 SVGAGI. V lost 5 bases and J 0 bases, leaving 11 bases between the germline ends. CDR3 length equals 15 residues. The CDR3 sequence is CASSPRGSSGNTIYF. Here the CDR3 DNA reads TGTGCCAGCAGTCCACGGGGGTCCTCTGGAAACACCATATATTTT.

In DNA, the CDR3 is TGTGCCAGCAGTCCCCTCTCGGGCAGGGTTGGTGGCTACACCTTC. This codes for CASSPLSGRVGGYTF. The J gene is TRBJ1-2, the V gene TRBV28; the D gene is possibly TRBD1 (5 bases). Trimming took off 5 bases at V and 7 bases at J, with 20 bases between the two ends. Germline V gene data show CDR1 as MDHEN and CDR2 as SYDVKM. This CDR3 has 15 residues.

The chain employs TRBV6-5 and TRBJ1-3; perhaps TRBD1 as D (5 bases). Germline CDR1 MNHEY, CDR2 SVGAGI. The CDR3 sequence is 15 residues long. The V and J ends lost 6 bases and 0 bases respectively, with 12 bases between them. The CDR3 here is CASRSGVGSGNTIYF. The CDR3 coding sequence is TGTGCCAGCAGATCGGGGGTTGGCTCTGGAAACACCATATATTTT.

The V gene is TRBV7-9, the J gene TRBJ1-2, with 8 bases lining up with TRBD1. The germline CDR1 and CDR2 sequences are SEHNR and FQNEAQ (reference sequence). V lost 5 bases, J lost 8 bases, and 19 bases stayed unmatched. CDR3 length equals 17 residues. CDR3 loop: CASSERDRWGQSEGYTF. Here the CDR3 DNA reads TGTGCCAGCAGCGAGAGGGACAGGTGGGGGCAGTCGGAAGGCTACACCTTC.

The V and J genes are TRBV30 and TRBJ1-4; 7 bases fit TRBD1. The CDR3 is 15 residues long. Germline V gene lookup returns CDR1 GTSNPN and CDR2 SVGIG (reference sequence). The V segment lost 3 bases and the J segment 0 bases; nucleotides outside the gene matches: 4. CDR3 DNA: TGTGCCTGGAGGGGACAGAGTGCAACTAATGAAAAACTGTTTTTT. Residues: CAWRGQSATNEKLFF.

The rearrangement uses TRBV6-2 or TRBV6-3 and TRBJ1-4, with a possible D match to TRBD1 (5 bases). Trimming removed 0 bases at V and 7 bases at J, with 12 bases between. The germline V gene has CDR1 MNHEY and CDR2 SVGEGT. The CDR3 sequence is 15 residues long. The DNA of the CDR3 is TGTGCCAGCAGTTACTCTCGGCAGGGCATTGAAAAACTGTTTTTT. It encodes CASSYSRQGIEKLFF.

The chain employs TRBV7-8 and TRBJ1-2, with a possible D match to TRBD1 (5 bases). This CDR3 comprises 15 residues. V lost 2 bases and J lost 2, with 12 bases in between. Germline V gene sequence: CDR1 SGHVS, CDR2 FQNEAQ. The CDR3, as DNA: TGTGCCAGCAGCTTAAAAGGGGACTCCAACTATGGCTACACCTTC. It specifies CASSLKGDSNYGYTF. Based on the CDR3 plus reference TRBV7-8 and TRBJ1-2, the full variable domain is GAGVSQSPRYKVAKRGQDVALRCDPISGHVSLFWYQQALGQGPEFLTYFQNEAQLDKSGLPSDRFFAERPEGSVSTLKIQRTQQEDSAVYLCASSLKGDSNYGYTFGSGTRLTVV.